This T cell receptor beta chain emerged from a study of regulatory T cells in long-lasting Graves disease. Per germline, CDR1 KGHDR and CDR2 SFDVKD. V was shortened by 5 bases and J by 4 bases, with 17 bases between the two germline ends. The CDR3 totals 17 residues. The TCR beta library used iRepertoire HTBI primers with Arm-PCR amplification of CDR3. TCRdb ran MiXCR on the multiplex PCR reads and lists one entry per CDR3 protein. The sample shows roughly 410,000 distinct CDR3 sequences, 14% to 15% of them seen only once. This clonotype was counted ten times or more. Time point here: newly diagnosed GD, antithyroid drugs for less than 3 months. Making the TCR library involved RNA that had been extracted from PBMCs. These data also featured in a second study, about T cells in Graves' hyperthyroidism and ophthalmopathy.

This clonotype originated in a woman aged 40 to 50 with Graves disease. The material sequenced was peripheral blood mononuclear cells (PBMCs), taken at new diagnosis, from a patient treated with antithyroid drugs. The chain has TRBV24-1 and TRBJ2-6; D not certain. The CDR3 DNA reads TGTGCCACCAGTGCGGCAGAGCTTCTCTTCGGGGCCAACGTCCTGACTTTC. It yields the protein CATSAAELLFGANVLTF.